Below are 12 T cell receptor beta chains sequenced from a single sample in a study of blood T cell repertoires in COVID-19. The table came from immunoSEQ multiplex PCR; TCRdb's copy has only in-frame clones and leaves some out. The profile covers 130,000 or so clones, with about four fifths appearing a single time and about 4.5% taken by the ten largest. Material for sequencing was peripheral blood. These receptors came from a woman in her 70s with acute or convalescent COVID-19.

V gene TRBV3-1 (or the pseudogene TRBV3-2) combines with J gene TRBJ1-6, with TRBD1 as a possible D gene (6 bases). This CDR3 has 15 residues. Trimming left V 4 bases short and J 10 bases short, with 17 bases between. Germline assignment: CDR1 LGHDT and CDR2 YNNKEL (reference sequence). The CDR3 sequence: CASSPLGGAGSPLHF. The CDR3 DNA reads as TGTGCCAGCAGCCCCCTCGGGGGGGCAGGCTCACCCCTCCACTTT.

The table lists this clone with a count of one. This sequence joins TRBV6-2 or TRBV6-3 and TRBJ2-7; 7 nucleotides match TRBD1. This CDR3 comprises 15 residues. Germline CDR1 is MNHEY and CDR2 is SVGEGT. Trimming took 5 bases from V and 0 from J; bases not matched to a gene: 7. CDR3 residues: CASSRTGRSSYEQYF. The CDR3 DNA sequence: TGTGCCAGCAGTAGGACAGGCAGGAGCTCCTACGAGCAGTACTTC.

The chain carries TRBV13 and TRBJ2-5; tentatively, D is TRBD1 (5 bases). The CDR3 covers 13 residues. Germline V lookup: CDR1 PRHDT, CDR2 FYEKMQ (reference sequence). With 0 bases removed from V and 3 bases from J, the gap between germline ends came to 5 bases. The CDR3: CASSLGTEETQYF. The CDR3 DNA reads TGTGCCAGCAGCTTAGGGACAGAAGAGACCCAGTACTTC.

The chain has TRBV30 and TRBJ1-2; 9 bases map to TRBD1. The CDR3 runs 12 residues. The V segment lost 5 bases and the J segment 4 bases; nucleotides outside the gene matches: 2. Looked up from germline, CDR1 is GTSNPN and CDR2 is SVGIG (reference sequence). The CDR3 protein is CAWGTGPYGYTF. The DNA for the CDR3 is TGTGCCTGGGGGACAGGGCCCTATGGCTACACCTTC. Using reference TRBV30 and TRBJ1-2 for the parts outside the CDR3, the full variable domain is SQTIHQWPATLVQPVGSPLSLECTVEGTSNPNLYWYRQAAGRGLQLLFYSVGIGQISSEVPQNLSASRPQDRQFILSSKKLLLSDSGFYLCAWGTGPYGYTFGSGTRLTVV.

V gene TRBV18 combines with J gene TRBJ2-2, with TRBD2 identical over 7 bases. Per germline, CDR1 KGHSH and CDR2 LQKENI. Germline trimming cut 2 bases from V and 2 bases from J; bases unmatched to any gene: 5. The CDR3 is made up of 16 amino acids. CDR3 loop: CASSPVRGENTGELFF. CDR3 nucleotides: TGTGCCAGCTCACCAGTCCGGGGGGAAAACACCGGGGAGCTGTTTTTT.

V gene TRBV29-1 combines with J gene TRBJ1-2; possibly TRBD1 for D (5 bases). Germline V lookup: CDR1 SQVTM, CDR2 ANQGSEA. Trimming took off 3 bases at V and 3 bases at J, with 17 bases between the two ends. This CDR3 comprises 15 residues. CDR3 nucleotides: TGCAGCGTTGACTCAACAGGAGGGAACTACTATGGCTACACCTTC. Translation: CSVDSTGGNYYGYTF.

The rearrangement uses TRBV4-3 and TRBJ2-1; TRBD2 aligns across 11 bases. The length of the CDR3 is 15 residues. V shed 2 bases and J 10 bases; nucleotides not matched to a gene: 7. The germline CDR1 and CDR2 sequences are LGHNA and YSLEER. CDR3 protein: CASSQILAGVFEQFF. Here the CDR3 DNA reads TGCGCCAGCAGCCAAATACTAGCGGGGGTGTTCGAGCAGTTCTTC.

The rearrangement links TRBV4-3 to TRBJ2-1, with 8 bases lining up with TRBD2. CDR3 length equals 16 residues. The germline V gene encodes CDR1 LGHNA and CDR2 YSLEER. The V segment lost 1 base and the J segment 4 bases; nucleotides outside the gene matches: 6. CDR3 sequence reads: CASSQGWRGAYNEQFF. CDR3 sequence (DNA): TGCGCCAGCAGCCAAGGGTGGCGGGGGGCTTACAATGAGCAGTTCTTC.

V is TRBV6-4 and J is TRBJ1-6, with a possible D match to TRBD1 (6 bases). From germline, CDR1 is MRHNA and CDR2 SNTAGT. The CDR3 length is 17 residues. Trimming left V 6 bases short and J 6 bases short, with 21 bases between. CDR3 region: CASRVMTGPKANSPLHF. As DNA, the CDR3 is TGTGCCAGCAGAGTTATGACAGGCCCTAAGGCTAATTCACCCCTCCACTTT.

This chain uses TRBV29-1 with TRBJ1-2; D unclear. V lost 5 bases and J lost 7, with 17 bases in between. There are 13 residues in the CDR3. The germline gives CDR1 SQVTM, CDR2 ANQGSEA. The DNA for the CDR3 is TGCAGCGTTCCCGACGGCCCTCGGGGTGGCTACACCTTC. Protein: CSVPDGPRGGYTF.

This chain links TRBV6-5 with TRBJ2-2, with TRBD1 matching 8 bases. The CDR3 consists of 14 residues. J lost 6 bases, V lost 5 bases, and 5 bases had no gene match. CDR1 and CDR2 (germline): MNHEY, SVGAGI. The CDR3 DNA reads as TGTGCCAGCAGTATTAAGACAGGGGCCGGGGAGCTGTTTTTT. It translates to CASSIKTGAGELFF.

J is TRBJ2-5 and V is TRBV5-1; the D gene is possibly TRBD2 (5 bases). V lost 0 bases to trimming and J lost 5 bases, with 14 bases between them. The germline CDR1 and CDR2 sequences are SGHRS and YFSETQ. CDR3 size: 15 residues. The DNA for the CDR3 is TGCGCCAGCAGCTTGGGTCGGACTCTCGGGGAGACCCAGTACTTC. Protein sequence: CASSLGRTLGETQYF.